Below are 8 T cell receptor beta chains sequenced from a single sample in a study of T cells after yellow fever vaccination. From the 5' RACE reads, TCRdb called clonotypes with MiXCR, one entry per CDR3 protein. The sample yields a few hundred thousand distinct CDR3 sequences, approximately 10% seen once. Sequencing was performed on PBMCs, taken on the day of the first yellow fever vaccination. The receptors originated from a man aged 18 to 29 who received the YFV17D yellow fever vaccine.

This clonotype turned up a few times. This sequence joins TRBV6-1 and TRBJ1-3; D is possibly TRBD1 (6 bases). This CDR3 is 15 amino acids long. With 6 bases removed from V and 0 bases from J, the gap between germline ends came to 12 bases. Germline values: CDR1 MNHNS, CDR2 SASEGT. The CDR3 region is CASRFGQSSGNTIYF. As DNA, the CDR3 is TGTGCCAGCAGGTTCGGACAGAGCTCTGGAAACACCATATATTTT.

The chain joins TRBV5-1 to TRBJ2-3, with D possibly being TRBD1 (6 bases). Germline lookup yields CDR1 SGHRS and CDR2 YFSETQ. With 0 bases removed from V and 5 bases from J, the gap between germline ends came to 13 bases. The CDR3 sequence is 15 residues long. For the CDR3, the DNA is TGCGCCAGCAGCTTGGAGGGATTACAGGGAGATACGCAGTATTTT. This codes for CASSLEGLQGDTQYF. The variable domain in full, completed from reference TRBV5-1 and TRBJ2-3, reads KAGVTQTPRYLIKTRGQQVTLSCSPISGHRSVSWYQQTPGQGLQFLFEYFSETQRNKGNFPGRFSGRQFSNSRSEMNVSTLELGDSALYLCASSLEGLQGDTQYFGPGTRLTVL.

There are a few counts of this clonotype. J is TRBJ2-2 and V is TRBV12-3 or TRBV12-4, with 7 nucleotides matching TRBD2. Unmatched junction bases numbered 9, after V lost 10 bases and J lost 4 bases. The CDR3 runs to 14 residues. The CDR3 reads CATKLGGGTGELFF. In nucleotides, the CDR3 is TGTGCCACCAAGTTGGGCGGGGGCACCGGGGAGCTGTTTTTT.

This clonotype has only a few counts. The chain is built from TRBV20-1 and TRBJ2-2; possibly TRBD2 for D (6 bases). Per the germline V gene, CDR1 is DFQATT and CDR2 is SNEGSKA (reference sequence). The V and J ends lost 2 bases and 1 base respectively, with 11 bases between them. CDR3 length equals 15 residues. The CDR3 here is CSARPSGVNTGELFF. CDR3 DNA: TGCAGTGCTAGACCGTCGGGGGTGAACACCGGGGAGCTGTTTTTT.

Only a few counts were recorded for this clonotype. In DNA, the CDR3 is TGTGCCAGCAGCTCCCGGAGAGGGATGAGGACAGATACGCAGTATTTT. Translating it yields CASSSRRGMRTDTQYF. The chain links TRBV11-2 to TRBJ2-3; possibly TRBD2 for D (5 bases). The V end was cut by 4 bases, the J end by 3 bases, with 17 bases between. This CDR3 comprises 16 residues. Looked up from germline, CDR1 is SGHAT and CDR2 is FQNNGV. Full variable domain (remainder filled in from reference TRBV11-2 and TRBJ2-3): EAGVAQSPRYKIIEKRQSVAFWCNPISGHATLYWYQQILGQGPKLLIQFQNNGVVDDSQLPKDRFSAERLKGVDSTLKIQPAKLEDSAVYLCASSSRRGMRTDTQYFGPGTRLTVL.

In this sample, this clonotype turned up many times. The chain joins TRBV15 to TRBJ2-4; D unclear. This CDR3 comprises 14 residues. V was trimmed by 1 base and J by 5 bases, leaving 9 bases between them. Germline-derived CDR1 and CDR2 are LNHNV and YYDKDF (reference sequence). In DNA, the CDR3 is TGTGCCACCAGCAGAGGGAAGTTCGAAAACATTCAGTACTTC. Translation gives CATSRGKFENIQYF.

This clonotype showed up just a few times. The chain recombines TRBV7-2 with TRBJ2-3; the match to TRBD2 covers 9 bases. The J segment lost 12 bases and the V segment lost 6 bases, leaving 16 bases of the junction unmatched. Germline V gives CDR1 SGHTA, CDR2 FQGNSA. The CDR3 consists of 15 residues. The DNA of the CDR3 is TGTGCCAGCAGGGGAGCGGGGGGCCTTCTCTCGGGTCAGTATTTT. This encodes CASRGAGGLLSGQYF.

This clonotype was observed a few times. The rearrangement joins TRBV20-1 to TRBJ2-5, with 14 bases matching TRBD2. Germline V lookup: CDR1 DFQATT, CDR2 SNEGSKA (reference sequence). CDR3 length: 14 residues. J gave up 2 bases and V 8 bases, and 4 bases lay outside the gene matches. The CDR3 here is CSPRTSGGQETQYF. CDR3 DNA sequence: TGCAGTCCAAGGACTAGCGGGGGGCAAGAGACCCAGTACTTC.